The present T cell receptor beta chain was sequenced within a study of PD-1 blockade in classical Hodgkin lymphoma. Overall study results and limits: Baseline diversity resembling that of newly diagnosed patients was seen in complete responders.

Of note for this clone: Its cognate antigen is unknown.

V dropped 3 bases and J dropped 7; count of bases not matched to a gene: 11. This CDR3 has 15 amino acids. Germline V gives CDR1 LNHNV, CDR2 YYDKDF (reference sequence). Time point defined: cycle 4 day 1 (C4D1), after 6 weeks of nivolumab. Autologous stem cell transplantation was followed by relapse in every patient, and brentuximab vedotin exposure varied. Profiling relied on immunoSEQ multiplex PCR, and the TCRdb table lists in-frame clones only, not all of them. The sample has about 96,000 clones, approximately 94% seen once. Sample: peripheral blood mononuclear cells (PBMCs), taken before the fourth cycle of nivolumab. The sequence was collected from a human donor with classical Hodgkin lymphoma. This chain uses TRBV15 with TRBJ2-7; 8 bases map to TRBD2. CDR3 region: CATSSYREGVREQYF. The CDR3 coding sequence is TGTGCCACCAGCAGTTACCGGGAGGGGGTGAGGGAGCAGTACTTC.